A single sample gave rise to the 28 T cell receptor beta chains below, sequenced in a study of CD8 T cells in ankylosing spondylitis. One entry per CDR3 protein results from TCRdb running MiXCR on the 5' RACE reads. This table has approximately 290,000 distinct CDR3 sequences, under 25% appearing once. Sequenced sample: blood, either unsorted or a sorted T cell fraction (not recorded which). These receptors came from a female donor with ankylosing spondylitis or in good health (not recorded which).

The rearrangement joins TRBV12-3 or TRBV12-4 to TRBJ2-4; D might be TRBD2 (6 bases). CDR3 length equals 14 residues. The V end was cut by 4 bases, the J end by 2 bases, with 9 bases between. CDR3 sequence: CASSYRGSKNIQYF. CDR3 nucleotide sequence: TGTGCCAGCAGTTATCGGGGGTCCAAAAACATTCAGTACTTC.

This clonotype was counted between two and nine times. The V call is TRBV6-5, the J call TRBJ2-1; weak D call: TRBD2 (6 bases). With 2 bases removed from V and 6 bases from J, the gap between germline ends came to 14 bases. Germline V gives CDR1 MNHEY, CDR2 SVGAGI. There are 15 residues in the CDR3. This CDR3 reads CASSYEGGIGNEQFF. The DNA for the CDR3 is TGTGCCAGCAGTTACGAGGGCGGGATAGGCAATGAGCAGTTCTTC.

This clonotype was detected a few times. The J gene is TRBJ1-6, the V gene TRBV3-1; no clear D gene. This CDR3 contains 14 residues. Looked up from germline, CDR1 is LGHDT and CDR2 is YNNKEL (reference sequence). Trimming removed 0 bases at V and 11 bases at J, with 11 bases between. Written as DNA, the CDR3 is TGTGCCAGCAGCCAAGAAAGCAGGATGACACCCCTCCACTTT. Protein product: CASSQESRMTPLHF.

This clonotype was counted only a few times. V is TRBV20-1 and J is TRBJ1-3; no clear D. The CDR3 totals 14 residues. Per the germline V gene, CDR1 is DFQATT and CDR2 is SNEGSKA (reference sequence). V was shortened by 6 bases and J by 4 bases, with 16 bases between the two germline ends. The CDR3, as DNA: TGCAGTGCGCGGAAGAGAGTGAGCGGAAACACCATATATTTT. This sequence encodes CSARKRVSGNTIYF.

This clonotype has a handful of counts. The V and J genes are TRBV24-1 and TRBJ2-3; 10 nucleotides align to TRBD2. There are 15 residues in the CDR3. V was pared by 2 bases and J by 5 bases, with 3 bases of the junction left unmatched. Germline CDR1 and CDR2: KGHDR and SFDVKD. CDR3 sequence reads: CATSDYQRGGDTQYF. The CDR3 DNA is TGTGCCACCAGTGATTACCAGCGGGGGGGAGATACGCAGTATTTT.

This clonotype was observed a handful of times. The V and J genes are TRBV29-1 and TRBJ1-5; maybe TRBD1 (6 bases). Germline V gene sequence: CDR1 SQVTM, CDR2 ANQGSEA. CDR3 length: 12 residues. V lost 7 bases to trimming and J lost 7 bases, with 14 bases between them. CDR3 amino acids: CSAQGHGQPQHF. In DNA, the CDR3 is TGCAGCGCCCAGGGGCACGGCCAGCCCCAGCATTTT. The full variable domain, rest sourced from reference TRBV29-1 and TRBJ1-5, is SAVISQKPSRDICQRGTSLTIQCQVDSQVTMMFWYRQQPGQSLTLIATANQGSEATYESGFVIDKFPISRPNLTFSTLTVSNMSPEDSSIYLCSAQGHGQPQHFGDGTRLSIL.

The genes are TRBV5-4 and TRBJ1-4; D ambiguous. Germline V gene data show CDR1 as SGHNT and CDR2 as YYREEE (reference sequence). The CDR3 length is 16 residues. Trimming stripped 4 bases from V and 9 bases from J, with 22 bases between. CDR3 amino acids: CASSPGHLSGGQKLFF. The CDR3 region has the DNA TGTGCCAGCAGCCCCGGTCACCTCTCAGGCGGACAAAAACTGTTTTTT.

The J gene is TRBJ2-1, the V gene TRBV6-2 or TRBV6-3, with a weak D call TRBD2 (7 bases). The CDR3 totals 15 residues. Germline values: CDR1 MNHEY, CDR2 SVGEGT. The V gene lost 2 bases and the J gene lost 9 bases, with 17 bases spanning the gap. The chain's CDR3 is CASSYVAVRGGEQFF. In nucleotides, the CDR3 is TGTGCCAGCAGTTACGTAGCGGTAAGGGGGGGTGAGCAGTTCTTC.

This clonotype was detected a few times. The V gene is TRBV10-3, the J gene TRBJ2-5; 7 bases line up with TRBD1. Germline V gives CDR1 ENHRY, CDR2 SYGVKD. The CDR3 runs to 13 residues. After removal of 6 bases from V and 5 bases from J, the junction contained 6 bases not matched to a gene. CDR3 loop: CAISWTGLETQYF. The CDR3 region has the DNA TGTGCCATCAGCTGGACAGGTTTGGAGACCCAGTACTTC.

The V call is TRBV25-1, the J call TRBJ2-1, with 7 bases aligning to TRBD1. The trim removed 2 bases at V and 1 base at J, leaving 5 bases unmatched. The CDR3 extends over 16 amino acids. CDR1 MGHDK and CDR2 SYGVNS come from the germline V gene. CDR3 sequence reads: CASSEVGGRSYNEQFF. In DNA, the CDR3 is TGTGCCAGCAGTGAAGTAGGGGGCAGATCCTACAATGAGCAGTTCTTC.

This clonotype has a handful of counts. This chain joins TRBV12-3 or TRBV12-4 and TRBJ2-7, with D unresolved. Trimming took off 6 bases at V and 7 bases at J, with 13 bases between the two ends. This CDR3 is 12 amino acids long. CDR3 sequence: CASSLAPWEQYF. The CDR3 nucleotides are TGTGCCAGCAGCCTCGCCCCCTGGGAGCAGTACTTC.

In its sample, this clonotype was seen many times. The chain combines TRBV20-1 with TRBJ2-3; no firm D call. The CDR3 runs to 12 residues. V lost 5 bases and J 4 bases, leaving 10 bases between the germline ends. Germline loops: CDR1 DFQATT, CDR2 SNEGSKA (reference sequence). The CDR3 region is CSAASSADTQYF. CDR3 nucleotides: TGCAGTGCTGCCTCTAGTGCAGATACGCAGTATTTT.

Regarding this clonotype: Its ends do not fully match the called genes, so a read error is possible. CDR3 in amino acids: CASSLGPPGQVNEQFF. CDR3 in DNA: TGTGCTAGCAGCTTAGGGCCTCCGGGACAGGTCAATGAGCAGTTCTTC. The rearrangement links TRBV7-7 to TRBJ2-1, with 8 bases aligning to TRBD1. The CDR3 is 16 amino acids. Germline CDR1 is SSHAT and CDR2 is FNYEAQ (reference sequence).

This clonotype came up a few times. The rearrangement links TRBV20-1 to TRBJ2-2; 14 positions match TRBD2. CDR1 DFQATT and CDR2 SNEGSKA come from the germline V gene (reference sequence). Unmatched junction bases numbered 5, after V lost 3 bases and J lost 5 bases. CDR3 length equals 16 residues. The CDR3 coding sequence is TGCAGTGCTAGGGAAAGACTAGCGGGAGGGACCGGGGAGCTGTTTTTT. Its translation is CSARERLAGGTGELFF.

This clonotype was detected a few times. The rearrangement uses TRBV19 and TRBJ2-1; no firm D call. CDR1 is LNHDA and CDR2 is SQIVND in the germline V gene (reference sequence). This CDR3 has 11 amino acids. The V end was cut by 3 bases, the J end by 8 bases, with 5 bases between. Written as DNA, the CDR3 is TGTGCCAGTAGTATTAGGGATGAGCAGTTCTTC. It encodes CASSIRDEQFF.

The CDR3 DNA reads TGTGCCAGCAGCCAGGGCCATTCAAGGGGCAACGAGCAGTACTTC. It encodes CASSQGHSRGNEQYF. V gene TRBV5-8 combines with J gene TRBJ2-7, with a possible D match to TRBD1 (5 bases). In germline, CDR1 is SGHTS, CDR2 YDEGEE. This CDR3 region has 15 residues. V lost 4 bases and J 5 bases, leaving 19 bases between the germline ends.

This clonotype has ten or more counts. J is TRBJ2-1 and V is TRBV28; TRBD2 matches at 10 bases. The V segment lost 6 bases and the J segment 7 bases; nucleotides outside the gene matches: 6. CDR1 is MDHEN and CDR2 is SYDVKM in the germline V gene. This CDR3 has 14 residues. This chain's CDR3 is CASRPGLAWNEQFF. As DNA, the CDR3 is TGTGCCAGCAGACCGGGACTAGCGTGGAATGAGCAGTTCTTC.

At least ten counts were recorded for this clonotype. The CDR3: CASSEVPAATGELFF. In DNA, the CDR3 is TGTGCCAGCAGTGAAGTCCCGGCAGCCACCGGGGAGCTGTTTTTT. The J gene is TRBJ2-2, the V gene TRBV2; no clear D. CDR3 length equals 15 residues. Germline-derived CDR1 and CDR2 are SNHLY and FYNNEI. The V end was cut by 1 base, the J end by 4 bases, with 10 bases between.

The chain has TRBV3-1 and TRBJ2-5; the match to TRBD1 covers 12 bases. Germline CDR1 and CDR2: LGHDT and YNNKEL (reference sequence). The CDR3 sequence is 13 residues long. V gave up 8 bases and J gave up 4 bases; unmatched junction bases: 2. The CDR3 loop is CASGGQGAETQYF. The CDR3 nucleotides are TGTGCCAGCGGGGGACAGGGGGCAGAGACCCAGTACTTC.

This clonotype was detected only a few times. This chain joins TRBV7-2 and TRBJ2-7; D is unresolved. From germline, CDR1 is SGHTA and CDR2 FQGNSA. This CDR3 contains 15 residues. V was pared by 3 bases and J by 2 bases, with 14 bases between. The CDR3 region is CASSLPTHAAYEQYF. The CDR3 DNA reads TGTGCCAGCAGCTTGCCCACACACGCGGCCTACGAGCAGTACTTC.

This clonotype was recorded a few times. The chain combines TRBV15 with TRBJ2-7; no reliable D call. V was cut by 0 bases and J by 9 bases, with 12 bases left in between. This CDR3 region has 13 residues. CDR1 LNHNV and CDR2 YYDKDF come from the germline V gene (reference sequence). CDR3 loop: CATSREIVFRQYF. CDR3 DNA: TGTGCCACCAGCAGAGAGATAGTTTTCAGGCAGTACTTC.

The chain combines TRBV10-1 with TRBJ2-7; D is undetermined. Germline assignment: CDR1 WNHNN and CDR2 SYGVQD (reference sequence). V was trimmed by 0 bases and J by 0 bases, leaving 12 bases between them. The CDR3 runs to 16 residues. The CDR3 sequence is CASSESPGSSSYEQYF. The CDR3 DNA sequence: TGCGCCAGCAGTGAGTCGCCGGGCTCAAGCTCCTACGAGCAGTACTTC.

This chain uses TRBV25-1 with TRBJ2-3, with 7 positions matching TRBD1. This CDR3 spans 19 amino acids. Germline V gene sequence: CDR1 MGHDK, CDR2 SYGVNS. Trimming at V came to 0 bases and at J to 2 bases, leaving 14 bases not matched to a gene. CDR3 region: CASSEYKGGGLGNTDTQYF. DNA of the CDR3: TGTGCCAGCAGTGAATATAAAGGGGGCGGGCTGGGAAACACAGATACGCAGTATTTT.

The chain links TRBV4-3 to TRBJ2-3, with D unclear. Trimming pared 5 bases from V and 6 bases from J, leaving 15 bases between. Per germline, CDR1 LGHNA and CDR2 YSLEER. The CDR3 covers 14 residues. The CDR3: CASSSNLLGDTQYF. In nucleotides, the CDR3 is TGCGCCAGCAGCTCGAACCTTCTCGGGGATACGCAGTATTTT.

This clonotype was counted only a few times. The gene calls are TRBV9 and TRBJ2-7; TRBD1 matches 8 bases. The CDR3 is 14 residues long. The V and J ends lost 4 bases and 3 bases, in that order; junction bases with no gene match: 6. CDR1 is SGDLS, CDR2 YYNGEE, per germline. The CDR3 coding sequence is TGTGCCAGCAGCCTGGCAGGGGGCTTCTACGAGCAGTACTTC. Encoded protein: CASSLAGGFYEQYF.

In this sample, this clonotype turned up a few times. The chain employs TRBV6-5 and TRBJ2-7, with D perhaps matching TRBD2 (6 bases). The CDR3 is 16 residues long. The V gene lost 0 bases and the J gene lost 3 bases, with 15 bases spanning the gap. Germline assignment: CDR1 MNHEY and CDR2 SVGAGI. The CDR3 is CASSYSRLGPHYEQYF. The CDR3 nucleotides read TGTGCCAGCAGTTACTCCCGACTAGGGCCGCACTACGAGCAGTACTTC.

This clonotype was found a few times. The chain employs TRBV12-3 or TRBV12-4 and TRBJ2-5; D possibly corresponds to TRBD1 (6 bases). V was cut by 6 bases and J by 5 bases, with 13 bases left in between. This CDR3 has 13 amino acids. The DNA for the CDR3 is TGTGCCAGCAGGAAGGGGGTAGGCGAGACCCAGTACTTC. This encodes CASRKGVGETQYF.

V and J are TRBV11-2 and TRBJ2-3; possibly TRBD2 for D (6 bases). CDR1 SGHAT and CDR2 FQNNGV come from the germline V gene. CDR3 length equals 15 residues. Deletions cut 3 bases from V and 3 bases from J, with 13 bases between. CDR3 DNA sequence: TGTGCCAGCAGCTTTAGCGGAGAGGGGACAGATACGCAGTATTTT. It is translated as CASSFSGEGTDTQYF.